These T cell receptor beta chains were read from a single sample in a study of T cell repertoires in cytomegalovirus infection. One entry per CDR3 protein results from TCRdb running MiXCR on the reads. The data hold more than 250,000 distinct CDR3 sequences, with 25% observed a single time. What these receptors recognize is not known. The source material was cultured PBMCs, sampled from culture after CMV antigen stimulation. These receptor sequences come from a human donor in good health (CMV status not recorded). Some clones in this sample may be carry-over from other donors' samples. Both conserved end residues are part of each CDR3. D genes are given only for firm matches. Only part of the rows carry a size: once, few, many, or a class if the clone is expanded.

>TRBD2|TRBV4-2|TRBJ2-3|many
CASSHDDLSGSTDTQYF
TGTGCCAGCAGCCACGACGATCTTAGCGGGAGCACAGATACGCAGTATTTT
>.|TRBV7-9|TRBJ2-2|.
CASSSTGVGELFF
TGTGCCAGCAGCTCCACGGGGGTCGGGGAGCTGTTTTTT
>.|TRBV7-2|TRBJ2-5|few
CASSLASTQETQYF
TGTGCCAGCAGCTTAGCTTCGACCCAAGAGACCCAGTACTTC
>.|TRBV4-1|TRBJ2-1|.
CASSPKDSNEQFF
TGCGCCAGCAGCCCGAAGGACAGTAATGAGCAGTTCTTC
>TRBD2|TRBV15|TRBJ2-1|.
CATSHIAGSSYNEQFF
TGTGCCACCAGTCATATAGCGGGAAGCTCCTACAATGAGCAGTTCTTC
>.|TRBV7-8|TRBJ1-6|many
CASSLLSATQNSPLHF
TGTGCCAGCAGCTTACTCAGCGCGACCCAAAATTCACCCCTCCACTTT
>.|TRBV7-3|TRBJ1-3|few
CASSIDRNTIYF
TGTGCCAGCAGCATCGACAGAAACACCATATATTTT
>.|TRBV4-1|TRBJ1-6|few
CASSSQRDNPLVPLHF
TGCGCCAGCAGCTCCCAGCGAGACAACCCCTTAGTACCCCTCCACTTT
>TRBD1|TRBV5-3|TRBJ1-5|.
CASSMGQYSNQPQHF
TGTGCCAGCAGCATGGGACAGTATAGCAATCAGCCCCAGCATTTT
>.|TRBV19|TRBJ1-1|.
CASSISYAGANTEAFF
TGTGCCAGTAGTATTAGCTACGCAGGGGCGAACACTGAAGCTTTCTTT
>TRBD2|TRBV7-8|TRBJ2-7|many
CASSQAAGGPSYEQYF
TGTGCCAGCAGCCAAGCAGCGGGAGGGCCTTCCTACGAGCAGTACTTC
>TRBD1|TRBV20-1|TRBJ2-7|.
CSARRAGGTPYEQYF
TGCAGTGCTAGAAGGGCAGGGGGAACTCCCTACGAGCAGTACTTC
>.|TRBV4-1|TRBJ1-1|.
CASSHQGTFLAFF
TGCGCCAGCAGCCATCAAGGCACCTTTTTAGCTTTCTTT
>.|TRBV15|TRBJ1-4|.
CATRGGSGEKLFF
TGTGCCACCCGGGGAGGGTCTGGAGAAAAACTGTTTTTT
>.|TRBV11-2|TRBJ2-3|many
CASSQTAGATDTQYF
TGTGCCAGCAGCCAAACAGCAGGGGCCACAGATACGCAGTATTTT
>.|TRBV7-2|TRBJ2-1|.
CASKGGGTVLVDQFF
TGTGCCAGCAAAGGGGGGGGGACAGTATTGGTTGATCAGTTCTTC
>.|TRBV7-8|TRBJ2-7|few
CASSLERRPYEQYF
TGTGCCAGCAGCTTAGAGCGCAGGCCCTACGAGCAGTACTTC
>.|TRBV18|TRBJ1-5|.
CASSLRASNQPQHF
TGTGCCAGCTCTCTCAGGGCGAGCAATCAGCCCCAGCATTTT
>.|TRBV7-3|TRBJ2-3|.
CASSPGGARSDTQYF
TGTGCCAGCAGCCCAGGGGGGGCGCGGAGTGATACGCAGTATTTT
>.|TRBV18|TRBJ1-4|.
CASSRGGGGEKLFF
TGTGCCAGCTCACGCGGCGGTGGTGGTGAAAAACTGTTTTTT
>TRBD1|TRBV20-1|TRBJ1-1|few
CSAGDRGTEAFF
TGCAGTGCGGGAGACAGGGGCACTGAAGCTTTCTTT
>.|TRBV5-1|TRBJ2-1|few
CASSEGTRVPDEQFF
TGCGCCAGCAGCGAGGGGACGCGGGTGCCTGATGAGCAGTTCTTC
>.|TRBV7-2|TRBJ1-3|many
CASSPSATLSYSGNTIYF
TGTGCCAGCAGCCCTAGTGCTACTTTATCCTACTCTGGAAACACCATATATTTT
>.|TRBV18|TRBJ2-3|.
CASSPPRGGDTQYF
TGTGCCAGCTCACCTCCCCGCGGTGGAGATACGCAGTATTTT
>.|TRBV12-3/TRBV12-4|TRBJ1-2|.
CASSLGIYGYTF
TGTGCCAGCAGTCTTGGGATCTATGGCTACACCTTC
>TRBD1|TRBV12-5|TRBJ1-5|few
CASAPSGQGGQPQHF
TGTGCTAGTGCCCCCTCGGGACAGGGCGGTCAGCCCCAGCATTTT
>.|TRBV7-6|TRBJ2-2|.
CASSPSAQGFGGELFF
TGTGCCAGCAGCCCCTCGGCGCAGGGTTTTGGCGGGGAGCTGTTTTTT
>.|TRBV7-9|TRBJ1-1|many
CASSLAGEGTEAFF
TGTGCCAGCAGCTTAGCGGGCGAGGGCACTGAAGCTTTCTTT
>TRBD2|TRBV20-1|TRBJ2-3|.
CSASSVGRATDTQYF
TGCAGTGCTAGTTCAGTGGGGAGGGCCACAGATACGCAGTATTTT
>TRBD1|TRBV20-1|TRBJ1-3|.
CSARPLRQGLSGNTIYF
TGCAGTGCTAGACCCCTTCGACAGGGCCTCTCTGGAAACACCATATATTTT
>.|TRBV7-6|TRBJ1-5|few
CASSLAGGRGGNQPQHF
TGTGCCAGCAGCTTAGCCGGAGGAAGGGGTGGTAATCAGCCCCAGCATTTT
>.|TRBV6-5|TRBJ1-6|few
CASSLQDELGSPLHF
TGTGCCAGCAGTCTACAGGACGAGTTGGGATCACCCCTCCACTTT
>.|TRBV7-9|TRBJ1-1|.
CASSLGGAVNTEAFF
TGTGCCAGCAGCTTAGGGGGAGCGGTGAACACTGAAGCTTTCTTT
>.|TRBV12-3/TRBV12-4|TRBJ2-7|.
CASTKWLEGGEQYF
TGTGCCAGCACCAAATGGTTAGAGGGAGGCGAGCAGTACTTC
>.|TRBV12-3/TRBV12-4|TRBJ1-3|few
CASSSTTEGGNTIYF
TGTGCCAGCAGTTCGACGACCGAGGGTGGAAACACCATATATTTT
>.|TRBV30|TRBJ1-2|.
CAWRGGSDGTNYGYTF
TGTGCCTGGAGGGGAGGTTCGGACGGAACTAACTATGGCTACACCTTC
>TRBD1|TRBV7-2|TRBJ1-2|.
CASSYTGEKWGGYTF
TGTGCCAGCAGCTATACAGGGGAAAAATGGGGCGGCTACACCTTC
>.|TRBV18|TRBJ2-5|.
CASSPGWEETQYF
TGTGCCAGCTCACCGGGCTGGGAAGAGACCCAGTACTTC
>.|TRBV2|TRBJ1-2|.
CASSAQSPYGYTF
TGTGCCAGCAGTGCCCAGTCGCCCTATGGCTACACCTTC
>TRBD2|TRBV10-3|TRBJ2-3|.
CATRTSGSGRTDTQYF
TGTGCCACCAGGACTAGCGGGAGTGGGAGGACAGATACGCAGTATTTT
>TRBD2|TRBV7-8|TRBJ2-2|many
CASSLFTGGGTGELFF
TGTGCCAGCAGCCTATTTACAGGCGGGGGAACCGGGGAGCTGTTTTTT
>.|TRBV19|TRBJ2-3|few
CASSIMLGDTQYF
TGTGCCAGTAGTATCATGCTGGGAGATACGCAGTATTTT
>.|TRBV7-3|TRBJ2-1|.
CASSPPFSYGYNEQFF
TGTGCCAGCAGCCCCCCGTTTAGTTATGGGTACAATGAGCAGTTCTTC
>TRBD1|TRBV19|TRBJ2-5|.
CASSQRVGGQGQETQYF
TGTGCCAGTAGTCAAAGGGTAGGGGGACAGGGGCAAGAGACCCAGTACTTC
>.|TRBV10-1|TRBJ2-1|few
CASSEVKGYGNNEQFF
TGCGCCAGCAGTGAGGTGAAGGGGTATGGGAACAATGAGCAGTTCTTC
>.|TRBV7-9|TRBJ2-1|.
CASSLLGGNEQFF
TGTGCCAGCAGCCTCCTCGGGGGAAATGAGCAGTTCTTC
>.|TRBV12-5|TRBJ2-5|.
CASGLGSGRETQYF
TGTGCTAGTGGCCTCGGATCGGGTCGTGAGACCCAGTACTTC
>.|TRBV7-6|TRBJ2-1|few
CASSQDFNEQFF
TGTGCCAGCAGCCAGGACTTCAATGAGCAGTTCTTC
>TRBD2|TRBV28|TRBJ2-7|few
CASSTREGHLEQYF
TGTGCCAGCAGTACTCGGGAGGGCCATCTAGAGCAGTACTTC
>.|TRBV7-8|TRBJ2-4|many
CASSLGRMTVAKNIQYF
TGTGCCAGCAGCTTAGGGCGCATGACAGTAGCCAAAAACATTCAGTACTTC
>TRBD1|TRBV2|TRBJ2-7|.
CASSPGTGFPYEQYF
TGTGCCAGCAGCCCCGGGACAGGGTTTCCCTACGAGCAGTACTTC
>TRBD1|TRBV15|TRBJ1-2|many
CATSRLHLQGEGYTF
TGTGCCACCAGCAGACTCCATCTACAGGGGGAGGGCTACACCTTC
>.|TRBV12-3/TRBV12-4|TRBJ1-1|few
CASSLLGGNTEAFF
TGTGCCAGCAGTTTGTTGGGAGGGAACACTGAAGCTTTCTTT
>.|TRBV19|TRBJ2-3|.
CASSIDHRRGTDTQYF
TGTGCCAGTAGTATAGATCACCGGCGGGGAACAGATACGCAGTATTTT